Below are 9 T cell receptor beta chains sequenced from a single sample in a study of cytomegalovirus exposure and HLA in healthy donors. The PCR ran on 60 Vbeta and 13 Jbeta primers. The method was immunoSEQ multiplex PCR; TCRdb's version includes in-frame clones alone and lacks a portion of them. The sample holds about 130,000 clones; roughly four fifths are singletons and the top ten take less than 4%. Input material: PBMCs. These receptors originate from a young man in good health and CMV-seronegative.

The CDR3 nucleotides are TGTGCCAGCGCGGCCGCCTACCAAGAGACCCAGTACTTC. Amino acids: CASAAAYQETQYF. The gene calls are TRBV18 and TRBJ2-5; D remains unclear. V lost 8 bases and J lost 0, with 10 bases in between. The CDR3 consists of 13 residues. CDR1 and CDR2 (germline): KGHSH, LQKENI.

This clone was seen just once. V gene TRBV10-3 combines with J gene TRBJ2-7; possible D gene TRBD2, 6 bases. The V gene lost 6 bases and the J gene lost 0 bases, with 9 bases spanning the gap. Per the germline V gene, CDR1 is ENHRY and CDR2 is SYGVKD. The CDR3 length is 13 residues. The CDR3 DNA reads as TGTGCCATCAGGGCGGGGAGCTCCTACGAGCAGTACTTC. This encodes CAIRAGSSYEQYF.

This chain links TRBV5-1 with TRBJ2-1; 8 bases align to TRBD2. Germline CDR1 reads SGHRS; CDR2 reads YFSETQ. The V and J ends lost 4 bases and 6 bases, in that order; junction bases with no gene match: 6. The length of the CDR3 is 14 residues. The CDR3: CASSQGLASNEQFF. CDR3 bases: TGCGCCAGCAGCCAAGGACTAGCCTCCAATGAGCAGTTCTTC. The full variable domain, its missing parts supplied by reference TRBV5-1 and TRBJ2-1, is KAGVTQTPRYLIKTRGQQVTLSCSPISGHRSVSWYQQTPGQGLQFLFEYFSETQRNKGNFPGRFSGRQFSNSRSEMNVSTLELGDSALYLCASSQGLASNEQFFGPGTRLTVL.

This CDR3 reads CASSVVRTSGDIADTQYF. The DNA for the CDR3 is TGTGCCAGCAGCGTAGTTCGGACTAGCGGGGACATCGCAGATACGCAGTATTTT. This sequence joins TRBV9 and TRBJ2-3, with 12 positions matching TRBD2. The CDR3 contains 18 residues. Trimming removed 0 bases from V and 4 bases from J; junction bases left unmatched: 9. The germline gives CDR1 SGDLS, CDR2 YYNGEE.

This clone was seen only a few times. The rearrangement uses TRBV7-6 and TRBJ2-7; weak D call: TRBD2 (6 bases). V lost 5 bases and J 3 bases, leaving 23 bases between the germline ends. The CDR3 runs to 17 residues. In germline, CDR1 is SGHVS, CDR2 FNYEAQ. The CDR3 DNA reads TGTGCCAGCAGCCCCCGATATACAGGACGGCGGGGCTACGAGCAGTACTTC. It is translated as CASSPRYTGRRGYEQYF.

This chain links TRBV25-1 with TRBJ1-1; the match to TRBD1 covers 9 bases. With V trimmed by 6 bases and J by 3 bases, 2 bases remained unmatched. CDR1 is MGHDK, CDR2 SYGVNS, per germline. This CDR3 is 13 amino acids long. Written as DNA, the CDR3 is TGTGCCAGCAGCCGGACAGGGGACACTGAAGCTTTCTTT. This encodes CASSRTGDTEAFF.

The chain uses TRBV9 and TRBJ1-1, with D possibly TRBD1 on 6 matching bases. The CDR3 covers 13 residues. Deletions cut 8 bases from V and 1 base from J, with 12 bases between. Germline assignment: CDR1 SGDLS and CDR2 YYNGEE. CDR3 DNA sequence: TGTGCCAGTAACACAGGGCAGAACACTGAAGCTTTCTTT. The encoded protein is CASNTGQNTEAFF.

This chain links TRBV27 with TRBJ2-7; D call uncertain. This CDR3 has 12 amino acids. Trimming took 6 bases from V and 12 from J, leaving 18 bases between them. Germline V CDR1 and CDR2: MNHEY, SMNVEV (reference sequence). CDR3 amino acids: CASSSGPRAPYF. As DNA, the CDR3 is TGTGCCAGCAGCTCCGGTCCCCGTGCACCGTACTTC.

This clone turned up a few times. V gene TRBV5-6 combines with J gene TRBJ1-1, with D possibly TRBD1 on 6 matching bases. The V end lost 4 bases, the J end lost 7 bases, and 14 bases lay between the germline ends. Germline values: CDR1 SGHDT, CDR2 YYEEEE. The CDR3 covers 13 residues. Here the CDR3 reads CASSLDRHGEAFF. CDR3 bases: TGTGCCAGCAGCCTCGACAGGCACGGTGAAGCTTTCTTT.